This is a list of T cell receptor beta chains from one sample in a study of blood T cell repertoires in COVID-19. Assay used: immunoSEQ multiplex PCR; TCRdb lists only in-frame clones, some missing. Among 200,000 to 250,000 clones listed, roughly four fifths were seen once. The sequenced sample was peripheral blood. These receptors all come from a woman in her forties with acute or convalescent COVID-19. The CDR3 runs from the conserved cysteine through the conserved F or W. The order of the fields is J gene, D gene, V gene, CDR3 protein. The D gene is left open where the match is weak.

TRBJ2-7	.	TRBV19	CASSIEERDSYEQYF
TRBJ2-7	TRBD2	TRBV27	CASRKTGLAGGTYEQYF
TRBJ1-4	.	TRBV2	CASRGFQGIEKLFF
TRBJ2-7	.	TRBV5-1	CASSSQGGIGEQYF
TRBJ1-2	.	TRBV28	CASSFSRAGGYTF
TRBJ2-3	.	TRBV11-2	CASSPADTQYF
TRBJ2-3	.	TRBV27	CASSFLSAGTDTQYF
TRBJ1-6	.	TRBV15	CATRPGRGRNSPLHF
TRBJ1-2	TRBD1	TRBV4-1	CASSPLDRVYYGYTF
TRBJ1-2	.	TRBV3-1/TRBV3-2	CASKSDGGAIGHGYTF
TRBJ1-5	.	TRBV21-1	CASSKVNGSVAPKQPQHF
TRBJ2-2	TRBD2	TRBV5-1	CASSLSGEWGTGELFF
TRBJ2-2	.	TRBV19	CASRDRRQTGELFF
TRBJ1-1	TRBD1	TRBV20-1	CSASRRQGRPEAFF
TRBJ2-3	TRBD2	TRBV2	CASSLSGGGTDTQYF
TRBJ2-5	TRBD1	TRBV11-3	CASSRQGNGQETQYF
TRBJ2-3	.	TRBV24-1	CATSDLLDSTTDTQYF
TRBJ2-6	.	TRBV5-8	CASSLSIGSGANVLTF
TRBJ1-2	TRBD1	TRBV19	CASSIATDRGYGYTF
TRBJ2-2	.	TRBV7-9	CASSPTATGELFF
TRBJ2-1	.	TRBV5-1	CASSLGQILPSGQFF
TRBJ2-7	TRBD1	TRBV18	CASSPFDRVYEQYF
TRBJ1-5	.	TRBV7-8	CASSLETWNQPQHF
TRBJ2-1	TRBD1	TRBV9	CASSDKGQSYNEQFF
TRBJ2-1	.	TRBV19	CASSLARGSYNEQFF
TRBJ2-1	TRBD2	TRBV2	CASSLAGVTEQFF
TRBJ2-3	TRBD2	TRBV29-1	CSVEVFAGVTDTQYF
TRBJ2-1	TRBD2	TRBV13	CASYVAGRPNEQFF
TRBJ1-2	.	TRBV23-1	CASSQFVARGYGYTF
TRBJ2-4	TRBD2	TRBV30	CAWSPGIAGGLAKNIQYF
TRBJ2-3	TRBD2	TRBV19	CASSSGGDTQYF
TRBJ1-3	.	TRBV11-2	CASSPTGTGNTIYF
TRBJ1-5	.	TRBV7-8	CASSLATVDSNQPQHF
TRBJ2-2	.	TRBV11-1	CASSFWGENTGELFF
TRBJ1-3	.	TRBV7-2	CASSLAGALGNTIYF
TRBJ1-1	TRBD1	TRBV9	CASSARQGINTEAFF
TRBJ1-2	TRBD1	TRBV19	CASSSPDRGYGYTF
TRBJ1-2	TRBD1	TRBV5-1	CASRKEQGLHYGYTF
TRBJ2-1	TRBD2	TRBV2	CASPRTSGRSLDNEQFF
TRBJ2-1	TRBD2	TRBV7-2	CASSSPYSGKSSYNEQFF
TRBJ2-7	TRBD1	TRBV7-6	CASSRQDRAGDEQYF
TRBJ2-7	TRBD1	TRBV2	CASIRQGVFSYGQYF
TRBJ1-5	TRBD1	TRBV6-1	CASSAKQGAGVQPQHF
TRBJ2-7	.	TRBV4-1	CASSQGTPSSYEQYF
TRBJ2-1	TRBD2	TRBV27	CASSLSPSGRTHNEQFF
TRBJ2-7	.	TRBV9	CASSVAETQGYEQYF
TRBJ2-7	.	TRBV11-3	CADTNFSYEQYF
TRBJ1-6	.	TRBV6-5	CASNDRIASPLHF
TRBJ1-1	.	TRBV4-1	CASSQDIRADSKAFF
TRBJ2-7	TRBD1	TRBV2	CASSEGLGQGAYEQYF
TRBJ2-1	.	TRBV19	CASSYQTYNEQFF
TRBJ2-2	.	TRBV23-1	CASSQFARTSVFSGELFF
TRBJ1-1	TRBD1	TRBV4-1	CASSQAGGTFRAFF
TRBJ1-1	.	TRBV3-1/TRBV3-2	CASSQGSREAFF
TRBJ1-1	.	TRBV27	CASSSSSQGPGYTEAFF